This T cell receptor beta chain was sequenced during a study of blood T cell repertoires in COVID-19 (dated by TCRdb to about 2020). Some background on the complete study: Samples covering the acute and convalescent phases of COVID-19 were provided by collaborators in the United States, Italy and Spain. Where HLA class I and class II types were available, the types were taken from metadata supplied by the sample provider, not from assay-based typing. The dataset comprised deeply sampled blood TCRbeta repertoires from subjects exposed to, actively infected with, or recovered from COVID-19. The samples were drawn from two sources: the first 160 participants of the ongoing ImmuneRACE study, and over 950 subjects contributed by 6 global collaborators. The prospective study material was composed of cDNA or gDNA derived from T cells, B-cell-depleted T cells, or PBMCs. Nearly every sample came with metadata listing a de-identified subject ID, COVID-19 status, age in years and sex. The repertoires were released in a freely available public database intended as a resource for research on the immune response to SARS-CoV-2.

TCRbeta CDR3 regions were amplified from genomic DNA by means of the immunoSEQ Assay, a bias-controlled multiplex PCR. Per the source publication's procedure: Nucleated cell counts per sample were estimated from amplification of reference gene primers within the assay. To quantify the absolute abundance of each unique TCRbeta CDR3 rearrangement, sequence reads were collapsed and filtered. For each sample, productive Simpson clonality was calculated as the square root of Simpson's diversity index across productive rearrangements. TCRdb took this table from immuneACCESS and kept in-frame rearrangements with V and J called. Such tables lack part of the clones; where checked against another copy, unresolved V genes explain under half of the gap, and the rest is unexplained. For V, J and clone size, that table is used; D and trimming come from the DNA. This sample comprises about 230,000 clones, 70% to 90% of them detected only once. Around 1% of the sample belongs to the ten largest clones.

Overall study outcomes, separate from this receptor: The quantity of clinical and demographic metadata differed by source and by participant and was supplied without curation.

As for this clone: Its antigen specificity is not known. No quality values exist for individual bases; no much larger clone is one base distant.

Each collaborating institution followed its own protocols to collect whole blood in K2EDTA tubes. For TCRbeta analysis, collaborator samples were shipped as frozen whole blood, as isolated PBMCs, or as DNA extracted from either sample type. The sequencing input was peripheral blood. The clonotype comes from a man in his forties or fifties with acute or convalescent COVID-19.

The sequenced DNA: TGTGCCATCAGGCGAGCGGGGGAAGTCAACGAGCAGTACTTC. The resulting protein is CAIRRAGEVNEQYF. The sequence is built from TRBV10-3 and TRBJ2-7, with 8 middle bases fitting TRBD2. The CDR3 numbers 14 residues from cysteine through phenylalanine. Only CDR3 DNA remains: 42 bases, in frame from the first base. The germline V end is reduced by 6 bases and the J end by 5 bases; junction bases left unmatched: 9. CDR1 and CDR2 (ENHRY, SYGVKD) derive from the germline V gene.